Below are 6 T cell receptor beta chains sequenced from a single sample in a study of blood T cell repertoires in COVID-19. The method was immunoSEQ multiplex PCR; TCRdb's version includes in-frame clones alone and lacks a portion of them. The table lists 70,000 or so clones, about nine tenths of them singletons. Material for sequencing was peripheral blood. The receptors here all came from a human donor in a cohort sampled during active COVID-19.

This chain connects TRBV5-6 to TRBJ2-1; 11 bases are a match to TRBD2. Germline assignment: CDR1 SGHDT and CDR2 YYEEEE. The CDR3 runs 18 residues. Losses at the gene ends were 4 bases for V and 2 bases for J; bases not matched to a gene: 11. CDR3 protein: CASSRTTSGTATYNEQFF. The CDR3 DNA follows: TGTGCCAGCAGCAGAACGACTAGCGGGACGGCTACCTACAATGAGCAGTTCTTC.

This sequence joins TRBV25-1 and TRBJ1-5; TRBD1 agrees at 8 bases. The CDR3 consists of 14 residues. Germline V lookup: CDR1 MGHDK, CDR2 SYGVNS. Trimming removed 6 bases from V and 4 bases from J; junction bases left unmatched: 5. Here the CDR3 reads CASSQTGENQPQHF. The CDR3 nucleotides read TGTGCCAGCAGCCAGACAGGGGAAAATCAGCCCCAGCATTTT.

This rearrangement joins TRBV30 to TRBJ1-1; possibly TRBD1 for D (5 bases). Germline V gene lookup returns CDR1 GTSNPN and CDR2 SVGIG (reference sequence). This CDR3 region has 13 residues. The V and J ends lost 2 bases and 4 bases respectively, with 11 bases between them. The CDR3, as DNA: TGTGCCTGGAGTTTACTGGGGGGCACTGAAGCTTTCTTT. This codes for CAWSLLGGTEAFF.

The chain carries TRBV30 and TRBJ1-1; D may be TRBD1 (5 bases). This CDR3 has 16 amino acids. Germline CDR1 GTSNPN, CDR2 SVGIG (reference sequence). V lost 1 base to trimming and J lost 3 bases, with 18 bases between them. CDR3 DNA: TGTGCCTGGAGTGCTGGCCAGATTAGGGGTGACACTGAAGCTTTCTTT. It specifies CAWSAGQIRGDTEAFF. Looking up the rest from reference TRBV30 and TRBJ1-1 gives the full variable domain: SQTIHQWPATLVQPVGSPLSLECTVEGTSNPNLYWYRQAAGRGLQLLFYSVGIGQISSEVPQNLSASRPQDRQFILSSKKLLLSDSGFYLCAWSAGQIRGDTEAFFGQGTRLTVV.

This chain connects TRBV4-2 to TRBJ2-3; TRBD2 matches at 7 bases. Germline CDR1 reads LGHNA; CDR2 reads YNFKEQ. Trimming took 4 bases from V and 2 from J; bases not matched to a gene: 9. The CDR3 consists of 16 residues. The CDR3 protein is CASSPDVAGDTDTQYF. The DNA for the CDR3 is TGTGCCAGCAGCCCCGACGTGGCGGGAGACACAGATACGCAGTATTTT.

The chain uses TRBV7-2 and TRBJ2-1; D remains ambiguous. Germline CDR1 reads SGHTA; CDR2 reads FQGNSA. Trimming took 5 bases from V and 0 from J, leaving 20 bases between them. The CDR3 sequence is 18 residues long. The CDR3 spells CASSPEASTTFSYNEQFF. The CDR3, as DNA: TGTGCCAGCAGCCCCGAGGCCTCAACAACCTTCTCCTACAATGAGCAGTTCTTC.